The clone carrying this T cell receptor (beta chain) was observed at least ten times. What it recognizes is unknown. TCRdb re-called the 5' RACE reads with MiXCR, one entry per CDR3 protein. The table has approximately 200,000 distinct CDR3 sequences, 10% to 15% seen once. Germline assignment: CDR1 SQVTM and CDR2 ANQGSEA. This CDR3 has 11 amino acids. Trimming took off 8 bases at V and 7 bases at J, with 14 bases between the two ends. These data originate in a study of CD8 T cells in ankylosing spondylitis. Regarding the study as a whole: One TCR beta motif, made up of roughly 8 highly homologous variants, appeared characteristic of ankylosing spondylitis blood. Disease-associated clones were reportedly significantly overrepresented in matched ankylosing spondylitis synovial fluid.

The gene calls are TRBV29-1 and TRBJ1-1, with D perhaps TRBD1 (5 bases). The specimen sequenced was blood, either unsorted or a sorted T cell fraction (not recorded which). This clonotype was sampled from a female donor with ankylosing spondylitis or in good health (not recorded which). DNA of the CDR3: TGCAGCCCTCCCAGGGATGGTGAAGCTTTCTTT. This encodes CSPPRDGEAFF.